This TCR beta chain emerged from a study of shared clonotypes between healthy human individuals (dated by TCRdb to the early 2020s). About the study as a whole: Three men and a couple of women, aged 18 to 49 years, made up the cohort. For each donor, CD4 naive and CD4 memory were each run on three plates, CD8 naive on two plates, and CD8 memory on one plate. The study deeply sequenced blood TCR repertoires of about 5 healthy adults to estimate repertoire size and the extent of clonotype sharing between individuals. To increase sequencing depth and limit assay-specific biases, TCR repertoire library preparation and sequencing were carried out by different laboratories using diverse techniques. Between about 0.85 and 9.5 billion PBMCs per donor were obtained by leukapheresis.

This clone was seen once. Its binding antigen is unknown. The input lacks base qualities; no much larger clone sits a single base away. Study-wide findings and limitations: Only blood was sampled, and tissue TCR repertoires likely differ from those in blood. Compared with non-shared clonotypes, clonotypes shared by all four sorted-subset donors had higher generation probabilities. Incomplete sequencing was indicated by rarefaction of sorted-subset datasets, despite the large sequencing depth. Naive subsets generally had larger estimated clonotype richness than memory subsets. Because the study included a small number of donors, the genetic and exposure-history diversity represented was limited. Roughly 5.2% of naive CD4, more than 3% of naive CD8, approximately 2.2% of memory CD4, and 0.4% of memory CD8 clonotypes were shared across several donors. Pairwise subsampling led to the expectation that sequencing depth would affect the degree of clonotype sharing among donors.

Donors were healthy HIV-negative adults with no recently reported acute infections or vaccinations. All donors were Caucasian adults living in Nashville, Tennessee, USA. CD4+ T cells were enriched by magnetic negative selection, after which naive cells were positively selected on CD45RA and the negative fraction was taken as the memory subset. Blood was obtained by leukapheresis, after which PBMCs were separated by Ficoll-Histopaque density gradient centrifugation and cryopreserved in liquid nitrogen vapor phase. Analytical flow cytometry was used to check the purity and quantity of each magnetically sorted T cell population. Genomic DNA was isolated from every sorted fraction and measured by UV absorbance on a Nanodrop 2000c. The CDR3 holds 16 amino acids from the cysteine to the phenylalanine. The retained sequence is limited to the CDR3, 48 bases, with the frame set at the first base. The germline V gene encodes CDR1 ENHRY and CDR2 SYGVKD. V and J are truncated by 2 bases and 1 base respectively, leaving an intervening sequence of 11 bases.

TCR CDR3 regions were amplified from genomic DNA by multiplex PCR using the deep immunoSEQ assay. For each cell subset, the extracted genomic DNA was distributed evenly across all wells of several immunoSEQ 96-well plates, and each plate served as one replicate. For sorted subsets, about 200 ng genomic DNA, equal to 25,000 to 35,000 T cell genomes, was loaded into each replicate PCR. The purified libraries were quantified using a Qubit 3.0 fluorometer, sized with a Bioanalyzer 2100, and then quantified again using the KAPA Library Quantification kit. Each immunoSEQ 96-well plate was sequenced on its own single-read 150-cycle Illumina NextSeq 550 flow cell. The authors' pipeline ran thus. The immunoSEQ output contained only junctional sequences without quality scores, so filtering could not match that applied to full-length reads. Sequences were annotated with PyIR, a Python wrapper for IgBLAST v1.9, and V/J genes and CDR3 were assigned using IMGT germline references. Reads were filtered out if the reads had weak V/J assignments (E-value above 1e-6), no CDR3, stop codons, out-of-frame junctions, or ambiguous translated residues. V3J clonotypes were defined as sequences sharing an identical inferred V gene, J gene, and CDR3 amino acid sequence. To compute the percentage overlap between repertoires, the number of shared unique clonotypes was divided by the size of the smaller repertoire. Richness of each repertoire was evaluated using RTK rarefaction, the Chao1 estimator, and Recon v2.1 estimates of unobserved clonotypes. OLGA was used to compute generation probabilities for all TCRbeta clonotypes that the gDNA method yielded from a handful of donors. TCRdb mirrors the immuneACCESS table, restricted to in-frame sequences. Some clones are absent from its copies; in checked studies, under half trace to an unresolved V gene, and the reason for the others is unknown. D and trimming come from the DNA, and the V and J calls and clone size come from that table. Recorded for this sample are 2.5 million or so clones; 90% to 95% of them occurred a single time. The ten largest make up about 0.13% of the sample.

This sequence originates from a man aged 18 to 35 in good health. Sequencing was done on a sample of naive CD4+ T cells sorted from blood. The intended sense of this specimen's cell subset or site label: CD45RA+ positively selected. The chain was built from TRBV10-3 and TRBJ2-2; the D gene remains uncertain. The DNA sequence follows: TGTGCCATCAGTGAGGAAGTCGCAAGGAACACCGGGGAGCTGTTTTTT. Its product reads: CAISEEVARNTGELFF.